The text below deals with one T cell receptor (beta chain). Its binding antigen is unknown. Nothing much larger sits one base from this clone, and base qualities are not available. This entry comes from a study of response to subunit inactivated influenza vaccine (dated by TCRdb to about 2018). Some background on the complete study: Deep quantitative T cell receptor repertoire profiling was used in the study to track responses to a trivalent subunit inactivated influenza vaccine. The study at large found these results: It was suggested by the authors that each seasonal influenza vaccination may recruit only a limited number of new T cells.

CDR3 length: 14 amino acids, cysteine to phenylalanine. The only DNA kept is the CDR3, 42 bases in frame from the first base. From the germline V gene (reference sequence), CDR1 is DFQATT and CDR2 is SNEGSKA. V and J lose 6 bases and 2 bases, and a span of 15 bases separates them. Library preparation was by RT-PCR. Sequenced on an Illumina HiSeq 2500. TCRdb cleaned the public reads at Q25 with fastp, built clones with MiXCR and kept in-frame beta chains. For every CDR3 protein sequence, its rows merge into one entry that carries the most common genes and DNA. The sample table holds around 760,000 distinct CDR3 sequences, of which more than 11% were seen once. Together, the top ten hold around 7.3% of the sample.

The V gene is TRBV20-1 and the J gene is TRBJ2-3; a tentative D call is TRBD2 (5 bases match). This sample comprised PBMCs from blood, obtained 14 days before vaccination. This clonotype was obtained from a man between 50 and 59 years old who received an inactivated influenza vaccine. Donor details come from another sample of the same person, matched by shared clones. The nucleotides read TGCAGTGCCAAGACACGGACTCTCACAGATACGCAGTATTTT. Translated, it gives CSAKTRTLTDTQYF.